The clone carrying this TCR beta chain was observed once. Its antigen is currently unknown. The record originates from a study of shared clonotypes between healthy human individuals. Background on the study: For every donor, three CD4 naive, three CD4 memory, two CD8 naive and one CD8 memory plates were used.

This CDR3 has 17 amino acids. The ends were cut back, 5 bases at V and 4 bases at J, with 21 bases in the middle. Germline CDR1 and CDR2: LNHDA and SQIVND (reference sequence). The assay was run at deep level. Produced via immunoSEQ multiplex PCR; TCRdb's table is partial and in-frame only. The top ten clones hold more than 20% of a sample with about 680,000 clones, about 91% of them seen once. General study results and limits: In contrast to clonotypes shared by all four donors, non-shared clonotypes had lower generation probabilities. Specimens sampled were limited to blood, with tissue repertoires likely differing.

Naive CD8 isolation took CD45RO-negative cells positively selected for CCR7 and excluded terminally differentiated effector memory CD45RA+ cells. The V and J genes are TRBV19 and TRBJ2-1, with TRBD2 as a possible D gene (6 bases). The sequencing input was naive CD8+ T cells sorted from blood. The source is a man aged 25-40 years in good health. Here the CDR3 DNA reads TGTGCCAGTAGTCTTGCTAGCGCAACGACGGCTTACAATGAGCAGTTCTTC. Translating it yields CASSLASATTAYNEQFF.